The 25 T cell receptor beta chains reported below all come from one sample, sequenced in a study of blood T cells in healthy people across ages. Next came a second PCR, run for roughly 6 to 11 cycles, which used a sample-barcoded 5' primer along with a J-beta primer mix. MiXCR, applied by TCRdb to the 5' RACE reads, yields one record per CDR3 protein. This sample has just under 900,000 distinct CDR3 sequences; less than 35% occur once, and the top ten carry roughly 17%. Sequencing used blood. The receptors come from a woman older than 75 in good health.

This clonotype was found many times. The V gene is TRBV12-3 or TRBV12-4, the J gene TRBJ2-4; D unresolved. There are 10 residues in the CDR3. The V and J ends lost 8 bases and 15 bases respectively, with 14 bases between them. CDR3 protein: CASGSLRLYF. The DNA of the CDR3 is TGTGCCAGCGGATCCCTTCGGCTGTACTTC.

This clonotype was recorded at least ten times. This chain links TRBV27 with TRBJ2-5, with D uncertain. V lost 5 bases and J 5 bases, leaving 15 bases between the germline ends. The germline V gene encodes CDR1 MNHEY and CDR2 SMNVEV (reference sequence). The CDR3 runs to 14 residues. The CDR3 reads CASSPVRFAETQYF. The CDR3 DNA reads as TGTGCCAGCAGTCCCGTTAGGTTTGCGGAGACCCAGTACTTC.

In this sample, this clonotype turned up many times. The chain is built from TRBV4-2 and TRBJ1-2; possible D gene TRBD1, 5 bases. The length of the CDR3 is 15 residues. Germline V gene data show CDR1 as LGHNA and CDR2 as YNFKEQ. Between the trimmed V and J ends, which lost 0 bases and 7 bases, there was a span of 15 bases. The CDR3: CASSQEVRGESGYTF. The CDR3 DNA reads as TGTGCCAGCAGCCAAGAAGTACGGGGGGAAAGTGGCTACACCTTC.

There are many counts of this clonotype. The chain recombines TRBV5-1 with TRBJ2-7; D tentatively fits TRBD1 or TRBD2 (5 bases each). CDR1 and CDR2 from the germline V gene are SGHRS and YFSETQ. CDR3 length equals 20 residues. Trimming removed 1 base from V and 0 bases from J, with 26 bases in between. The CDR3 sequence is CASSLLPPGPQQPSSYEQYF. CDR3 sequence (DNA): TGCGCCAGCAGCTTGCTACCTCCGGGACCGCAACAGCCCAGCTCCTACGAGCAGTACTTC.

This chain uses TRBV5-6 with TRBJ1-2, with D unclear. From germline, CDR1 is SGHDT and CDR2 YYEEEE. Trimming shortened V by 4 bases and J by 0 bases, and 10 bases separated the two germline ends. The CDR3 contains 14 residues. The CDR3, as DNA: TGTGCCAGCAGCCTGACCACTTCTAACTATGGCTACACCTTC. Its translation: CASSLTTSNYGYTF.

The chain recombines TRBV7-9 with TRBJ2-5, with 8 bases lining up with TRBD2. The closer fit of TRBJ2-7 to the DNA end suggests the J call may be wrong. The CDR3 runs to 14 residues. CDR1 and CDR2 (germline): SEHNR, FQNEAQ (reference sequence). CDR3 sequence reads: CASSSGGTAREQYF. In DNA, the CDR3 is TGTGCCAGCAGCAGCGGGGGAACCGCCCGCGAGCAGTACTTC.

The rearrangement joins TRBV20-1 to TRBJ2-1; 7 bases match TRBD2. Trimming removed 3 bases from V and 5 bases from J; junction bases left unmatched: 7. The CDR3 runs to 14 residues. Germline CDR1 reads DFQATT; CDR2 reads SNEGSKA (reference sequence). CDR3 nucleotide sequence: TGCAGTGCTAGCTCGGCTAGCGGAAACAATGAGCAGTTCTTC. It yields the protein CSASSASGNNEQFF.

This clonotype was detected ten times or more. This chain joins TRBV7-2 and TRBJ2-7; the match to TRBD2 covers 13 bases. Germline loops: CDR1 SGHTA, CDR2 FQGNSA. V shed 5 bases and J 6 bases; nucleotides not matched to a gene: 7. This CDR3 has 15 residues. This CDR3 reads CASSPTSGGAAEQYF. DNA for the CDR3: TGTGCCAGCAGCCCTACTAGCGGGGGGGCGGCCGAGCAGTACTTC.

This clonotype occurred many times. The J gene is TRBJ1-2, the V gene TRBV4-3, with 11 bases lining up with TRBD1. Germline CDR1 reads LGHNA; CDR2 reads YSLEER. The CDR3 is 16 residues long. V shed 0 bases and J 5 bases; nucleotides not matched to a gene: 5. CDR3: CASSQDWTGGIYGYTF. CDR3 sequence (DNA): TGCGCCAGCAGCCAAGACTGGACAGGGGGCATTTATGGCTACACCTTC.

CDR3 protein: CASSRGRFLYEQYF. CDR3 nucleotide sequence: TGTGCCAGCAGCCGGGGGCGATTCTTGTACGAGCAGTACTTC. The chain carries TRBV3-1 and TRBJ2-7; D might be TRBD1 (6 bases). The CDR3 runs 14 residues. V was clipped by 4 bases and J by 4 bases, with 14 bases between them. CDR1 and CDR2 from the germline V gene are LGHDT and YNNKEL (reference sequence).

On this clonotype itself: The germline gene is not matched at one end of the junction; a read error may be the cause. This chain joins TRBV7-7 and TRBJ2-5, with a weak D call TRBD1 (6 bases). Per the germline V gene, CDR1 is SSHAT and CDR2 is FNYEAQ (reference sequence). The CDR3 has 15 residues. The CDR3 DNA reads as TGTGCTAGCAGCCAGGGGCGAGGAAACCAAGAGACCCAGTACTTC. This gives the protein CASSQGRGNQETQYF.

This chain connects TRBV10-3 to TRBJ2-1; tentatively, D is TRBD1 (6 bases). There are 17 residues in the CDR3. CDR1 and CDR2 (germline): ENHRY, SYGVKD. The V end lost 4 bases, the J end lost 8 bases, and 24 bases lay between the germline ends. CDR3: CAISGPDPSDGGDEQFF. CDR3 nucleotide sequence: TGTGCCATCAGTGGCCCAGATCCCTCAGATGGGGGCGATGAGCAGTTCTTC.

The rearrangement links TRBV6-1 to TRBJ2-7; no definite D call. The V end was cut by 6 bases, the J end by 2 bases, with 11 bases between. Per germline, CDR1 MNHNS and CDR2 SASEGT. The length of the CDR3 is 13 residues. The CDR3 is CASSAELPYEQYF. CDR3 bases: TGTGCCAGCAGCGCAGAGCTTCCCTACGAGCAGTACTTC.

With regard to this clonotype: A much larger clone differs by one base, so this may be a read error. The genes are TRBV6-2 or TRBV6-3 and TRBJ2-4; 9 bases map to TRBD1. Germline CDR1 and CDR2: MNHEY and SVGEGT. This CDR3 comprises 19 residues. The CDR3 nucleotides are TGTGTCAGCAGTTTCTTGGGACAGGGAGTTATTGAGGCCAAAAACATTCAGTACTTC. This gives the protein CVSSFLGQGVIEAKNIQYF.

This clonotype has a handful of counts. The V gene is TRBV2, the J gene TRBJ2-1; D is unclear. Germline V CDR1 and CDR2: SNHLY, FYNNEI. V lost 3 bases and J lost 4, with 13 bases in between. This CDR3 has 15 residues. The DNA for the CDR3 is TGTGCCAGCAGTGAGTCCGGCGGAGTTTACAATGAGCAGTTCTTC. Its protein is CASSESGGVYNEQFF.

This clonotype appeared a few times. The chain uses TRBV20-1 and TRBJ1-6, with D possibly being TRBD1 (5 bases). The germline gives CDR1 DFQATT, CDR2 SNEGSKA (reference sequence). CDR3 length: 15 amino acids. Trimming cost V 2 bases and J 2 bases, with 10 bases left between them. CDR3 sequence: CSARIGATYNSPLHF. Here the CDR3 DNA reads TGCAGTGCTAGAATCGGGGCCACCTATAATTCACCCCTCCACTTT.

This clonotype was counted between two and nine times. J is TRBJ1-1 and V is TRBV7-9; D is uncertain. Trimming took 5 bases from V and 0 from J, leaving 7 bases between them. The V gene's germline CDR1 is SEHNR and CDR2 FQNEAQ (reference sequence). CDR3 length equals 13 residues. This CDR3 reads CASSQDLNTEAFF. CDR3 nucleotide sequence: TGTGCCAGCAGCCAGGATTTGAACACTGAAGCTTTCTTT.

The J gene is TRBJ1-3, the V gene TRBV25-1, with D perhaps matching TRBD1 (6 bases). The V end lost 1 base, the J end lost 7 bases, and 8 bases lay between the germline ends. This CDR3 contains 13 residues. Germline-derived CDR1 and CDR2 are MGHDK and SYGVNS. CDR3 residues: CASSESGANTIYF. As DNA, the CDR3 is TGTGCCAGCAGTGAATCGGGGGCCAACACCATATATTTT.

The chain has TRBV24-1 and TRBJ1-2; D ambiguous. This CDR3 contains 11 residues. The V and J ends lost 1 base and 8 bases respectively, with 4 bases between them. Germline V gene sequence: CDR1 KGHDR, CDR2 SFDVKD. CDR3 nucleotides: TGTGCCACCAGTGATTTCGGAGGCTACACCTTC. Its translation: CATSDFGGYTF.

This clonotype was seen repeatedly, ten times or more. The chain uses TRBV6-1 and TRBJ2-1, with 7 bases aligning to TRBD1. The CDR3 sequence is 15 residues long. With 10 bases clipped from V and 0 bases from J, the junction kept 9 bases outside the gene matches. Germline V gives CDR1 MNHNS, CDR2 SASEGT. The CDR3 region is CATYDRAFSYNEQFF. CDR3 bases: TGTGCCACCTACGACAGGGCCTTCTCCTACAATGAGCAGTTCTTC.

This clonotype was seen a few times. The chain carries TRBV30 and TRBJ1-2, with 8 bases identical to TRBD1. CDR1 GTSNPN and CDR2 SVGIG come from the germline V gene (reference sequence). V lost 8 bases to trimming and J lost 5 bases; unmatched junction nucleotides: 7. The CDR3 is 12 residues long. The CDR3 bases are TGTGCCGGACAGGGAGGGAGTTATGGCTACACCTTC. Protein product: CAGQGGSYGYTF.

This chain joins TRBV20-1 and TRBJ2-3; D might be TRBD2 (5 bases). Germline loops: CDR1 DFQATT, CDR2 SNEGSKA (reference sequence). This CDR3 spans 13 amino acids. V was shortened by 2 bases and J by 4 bases, with 10 bases between the two germline ends. The CDR3 protein is CSARTSRADTQYF. The CDR3 nucleotides read TGCAGTGCTAGAACTAGTAGGGCAGATACGCAGTATTTT.

This clonotype was detected only a few times. The V gene is TRBV20-1, the J gene TRBJ1-1; no definite D call. Germline-derived CDR1 and CDR2 are DFQATT and SNEGSKA (reference sequence). The V and J ends lost 1 base and 0 bases respectively, with 9 bases between them. The length of the CDR3 is 14 residues. The chain's CDR3 is CSARGLSMNTEAFF. In DNA form, the CDR3 reads TGCAGTGCTAGAGGCCTGTCAATGAACACTGAAGCTTTCTTT.

The rearrangement links TRBV6-5 to TRBJ1-5, with 8 bases matching TRBD1. The germline CDR1 and CDR2 sequences are MNHEY and SVGAGI. The CDR3 is 15 amino acids. V was clipped by 4 bases and J by 2 bases; unmatched bases: 4. The CDR3 DNA reads as TGTGCCAGCAGTTGGGACAGGTGGGGCAATCAGCCCCAGCATTTT. It codes for CASSWDRWGNQPQHF.

In the case of this clonotype: A much bigger clone sits one base away, suggesting this may be a read error. The chain recombines TRBV9 with TRBJ2-5; 12 bases match TRBD1. The CDR3 is made up of 16 amino acids. CDR1 and CDR2 from the germline V gene are SGDLS and YYNGEE. The V and J ends lost 0 bases and 5 bases, in that order; junction bases with no gene match: 5. CDR3 coding DNA: TGTGCCAGCAGCGTAGGCGGGACAGGGGGCCACGAGACCCAGTACTTC. Residues: CASSVGGTGGHETQYF.